The sequence of this T cell receptor beta chain was determined in a study of identical twins. Germline loops: CDR1 SGHTA, CDR2 FQGNSA. The CDR3 is 14 amino acids. The V gene lost 4 bases and the J gene lost 2 bases, with 10 bases spanning the gap. Carrying unique molecular identifiers, the cDNA also gained a universal primer site through template switching. TCRdb processed the 5' RACE reads anew with MiXCR; each CDR3 protein has one entry. The sample contains hundreds of thousands of distinct CDR3 sequences, less than 9.5% of which appear only once. This clonotype was found many times. The same sample was also studied in work on yellow fever vaccine responses in identical twins. Per that study: Reportedly, twins' vaccine T cell responses looked partly convergent and partly personalized.

The chain links TRBV7-2 to TRBJ2-3; no clear D gene. Material for sequencing was CD8+ T cells sorted from blood. This sequence originates from a woman between 18 and 29 years old in good health. DNA for the CDR3: TGTGCCAGCAGCTACGAAGGATACACAGATACGCAGTATTTT. As protein: CASSYEGYTDTQYF.